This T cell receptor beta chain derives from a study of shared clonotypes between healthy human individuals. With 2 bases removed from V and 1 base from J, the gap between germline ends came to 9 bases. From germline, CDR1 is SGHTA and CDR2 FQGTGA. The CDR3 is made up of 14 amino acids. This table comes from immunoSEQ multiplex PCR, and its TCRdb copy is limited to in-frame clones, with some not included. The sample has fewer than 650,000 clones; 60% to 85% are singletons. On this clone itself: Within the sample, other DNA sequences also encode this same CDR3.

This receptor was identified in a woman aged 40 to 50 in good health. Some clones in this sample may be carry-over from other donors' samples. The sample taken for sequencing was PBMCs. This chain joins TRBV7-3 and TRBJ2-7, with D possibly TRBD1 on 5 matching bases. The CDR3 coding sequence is TGTGCCAGCAGCTTATCTCCAGGGTCCTACGAGCAGTACTTC. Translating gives CASSLSPGSYEQYF.